This is a list of T cell receptor beta chains from one sample in a study of PD-1 blockade in classical Hodgkin lymphoma. Generated by immunoSEQ multiplex PCR, the TCRdb table keeps only in-frame clones and is missing some. The data show some 9,100 clones, with just over 85% seen just once and 15% held by the top ten. Sample: CD8+ T cells from blood. The receptors were sampled from a human donor with classical Hodgkin lymphoma. The CDR3 runs from the conserved cysteine through the conserved F or W. Each record gives: CDR3 length, V gene, clone size, J gene, D gene, CDR3 DNA, CDR3 protein. A D gene is named only where the DNA matches it firmly. The size of a clone is reported for some rows only, either as once, few or many, or as a class for expanded clones.

CDR3 length: 14; V gene: TRBV28; clone size: .; J gene: TRBJ1-1; D gene: .; CDR3 DNA: TGTGCCAGCAGTTTTGCGGGAATGAACACTGAAGCTTTCTTT; CDR3 protein: CASSFAGMNTEAFF
CDR3 length: 14; V gene: TRBV7-9; clone size: .; J gene: TRBJ2-7; D gene: .; CDR3 DNA: TGTGCCACCTCAGGACGGGACTGGACATACGAGCAGTACTTC; CDR3 protein: CATSGRDWTYEQYF
CDR3 length: 16; V gene: TRBV4-3; clone size: .; J gene: TRBJ2-3; D gene: .; CDR3 DNA: TGCGCCAGCAGCCAAGTTCCGGGACATAGCACAGATACGCAGTATTTT; CDR3 protein: CASSQVPGHSTDTQYF
CDR3 length: 16; V gene: TRBV25-1; clone size: .; J gene: TRBJ1-4; D gene: .; CDR3 DNA: TGTGCCAGCAGTGAAATGGGCAGCCTGGCTAATGAAAAACTGTTTTTT; CDR3 protein: CASSEMGSLANEKLFF
CDR3 length: 16; V gene: TRBV18; clone size: .; J gene: TRBJ2-7; D gene: .; CDR3 DNA: TGTGCCAGCTCACCAGTGTGGACAGCGAGCTCCTACGAGCAGTACTTC; CDR3 protein: CASSPVWTASSYEQYF
CDR3 length: 15; V gene: TRBV15; clone size: .; J gene: TRBJ1-2; D gene: TRBD1; CDR3 DNA: TGTGCCACCAGCAGAGGACCCCAGGGGGGCTATGGCTACACCTTC; CDR3 protein: CATSRGPQGGYGYTF
CDR3 length: 13; V gene: TRBV10-2; clone size: .; J gene: TRBJ1-1; D gene: .; CDR3 DNA: TGCGCCAGCAGTGATTGGGAGAACACTGAAGCTTTCTTT; CDR3 protein: CASSDWENTEAFF
CDR3 length: 14; V gene: TRBV5-1; clone size: .; J gene: TRBJ2-2; D gene: .; CDR3 DNA: TGCGCCAGCAGCTTGGAAGGGAACACCGGGGAGCTGTTTTTT; CDR3 protein: CASSLEGNTGELFF
CDR3 length: 13; V gene: TRBV4-3; clone size: .; J gene: TRBJ1-1; D gene: .; CDR3 DNA: TGCGCCAGCAGCCAGAACAGGGTCACTGAAGCTTTCTTT; CDR3 protein: CASSQNRVTEAFF
CDR3 length: 17; V gene: TRBV5-1; clone size: .; J gene: TRBJ2-3; D gene: TRBD1; CDR3 DNA: TGCGCCAGCAGCTTTCACGGACAGGGGGTTTCGTCAGATACGCAGTATTTT; CDR3 protein: CASSFHGQGVSSDTQYF
CDR3 length: 15; V gene: TRBV6-5; clone size: once; J gene: TRBJ2-1; D gene: .; CDR3 DNA: TGTGCCAGCAGTTACACACCGGGACACTTTTATGAGCAGTTCTTC; CDR3 protein: CASSYTPGHFYEQFF
CDR3 length: 15; V gene: TRBV19; clone size: few; J gene: TRBJ2-7; D gene: .; CDR3 DNA: TGTGCCAGTGGGGCTTCACGAGGCCAACGCTACGAGCAGTACTTC; CDR3 protein: CASGASRGQRYEQYF
CDR3 length: 16; V gene: TRBV28; clone size: .; J gene: TRBJ2-3; D gene: TRBD2; CDR3 DNA: TGTGCCAGCAGTTGGGGGAAGGCTAGCGGTCGGGATACGCAGTATTTT; CDR3 protein: CASSWGKASGRDTQYF